Included here is one T cell receptor beta chain sequence, with context. The antigen remains unidentified. Donors had nominal health at sampling but likely had unrecorded immune exposures. The sample comes from a study of cytomegalovirus exposure and HLA in healthy donors. On the study more broadly: Among the approximately 400 donors who were genotyped, roughly 86% fell in the genetic ancestry cluster that is associated with self-reported Caucasian donors.

Trimming removed 0 bases at V and 6 bases at J, with 12 bases between. Germline V gene data show CDR1 as SNHLY and CDR2 as FYNNEI. The CDR3 spans 15 residues. Study outcomes and limitations: The investigators catalogued 150 to 200 TCR beta chains as cytomegalovirus-associated. Immune exposure data for these donors was limited to CMV serostatus.

The PCR was carried out with 60 Vbeta primers and 13 Jbeta primers. Here immunoSEQ multiplex PCR was the method, and the copy in TCRdb shows in-frame clones only, minus some. The sample holds 130,000 or so clones; more than 60% are singletons and the top ten take 2% to 2.5%. Specimen: PBMCs. The receptor was derived from a woman in her thirties or forties in good health and CMV-seropositive. The V gene is TRBV2, the J gene TRBJ2-1, with unresolved D. DNA for the CDR3: TGTGCCAGCAGTGAAGCGCTAATGGCAGGCAATGAGCAGTTCTTC. Amino acids: CASSEALMAGNEQFF. Looking up the rest from reference TRBV2 and TRBJ2-1 gives the full variable domain: EPEVTQTPSHQVTQMGQEVILRCVPISNHLYFYWYRQILGQKVEFLVSFYNNEISEKSEIFDDQFSVERPDGSNFTLKIRSTKLEDSAMYFCASSEALMAGNEQFFGPGTRLTVL.